This T cell receptor beta chain was observed in a study of T cell repertoires in cytomegalovirus infection. Study details: Indications came from public TCR beta signatures; they pointed to CMV infection and to a matching HLA type.

Study conclusions and caveats: CMV-specific HLA-C-restricted TCR beta clonotypes dominated the ex vivo response. Identification of carriers of CMV plus the relevant HLA was achieved through cumulative public TCR beta family frequency.

A remark on this clonotype: Its specificity is not known.

Germline V lookup: CDR1 KGHSH, CDR2 LQKENI. Trimming cost V 3 bases and J 10 bases; bases outside gene matches: 8. This CDR3 contains 14 residues. In TCRdb, the reads were re-called with MiXCR into one record per CDR3 protein. The table lists about 480,000 distinct CDR3 sequences, around a third of them singletons. Sequencing was performed on cultured PBMCs, taken from culture after CMV antigen stimulation. The clonotype comes from a human donor in good health (CMV status not recorded). Some clones in this sample may be carry-over from other donors' samples. This chain connects TRBV18 to TRBJ2-1; 8 bases are a match to TRBD2. CDR3 coding DNA: TGTGCCAGCTCACCCAGAGGGACTAGACGGGAGCAGTTCTTC. Its translation: CASSPRGTRREQFF.